This TCR beta chain was observed in a study of response to subunit inactivated influenza vaccine. Overall study findings and caveats: There was a suggestion from the authors that each seasonal influenza vaccination recruits few new T cells.

MiXCR, run by TCRdb on the RT-PCR reads, gives a single entry per CDR3 protein. The sample holds 500,000 to 600,000 distinct CDR3 sequences, around 13% seen once. The V gene's germline CDR1 is LGHDT and CDR2 YNNKEL (reference sequence). The V and J ends lost 2 bases and 7 bases, in that order; junction bases with no gene match: 12. The CDR3 runs to 17 residues. This clonotype was observed at least ten times. Its antigen is undetermined. The clonotype comes from a man between 50 and 59 years old who received an inactivated influenza vaccine. The input for sequencing was PBMCs from blood, taken 40 to 50 days after vaccination. The chain has TRBV3-1 and TRBJ2-4, with 9 bases matching TRBD1. The CDR3 nucleotides read TGTGCCAGCAGCCAATGGGGAGAAGGGACAGGGTTTAACATTCAGTACTTC. Translated: CASSQWGEGTGFNIQYF.